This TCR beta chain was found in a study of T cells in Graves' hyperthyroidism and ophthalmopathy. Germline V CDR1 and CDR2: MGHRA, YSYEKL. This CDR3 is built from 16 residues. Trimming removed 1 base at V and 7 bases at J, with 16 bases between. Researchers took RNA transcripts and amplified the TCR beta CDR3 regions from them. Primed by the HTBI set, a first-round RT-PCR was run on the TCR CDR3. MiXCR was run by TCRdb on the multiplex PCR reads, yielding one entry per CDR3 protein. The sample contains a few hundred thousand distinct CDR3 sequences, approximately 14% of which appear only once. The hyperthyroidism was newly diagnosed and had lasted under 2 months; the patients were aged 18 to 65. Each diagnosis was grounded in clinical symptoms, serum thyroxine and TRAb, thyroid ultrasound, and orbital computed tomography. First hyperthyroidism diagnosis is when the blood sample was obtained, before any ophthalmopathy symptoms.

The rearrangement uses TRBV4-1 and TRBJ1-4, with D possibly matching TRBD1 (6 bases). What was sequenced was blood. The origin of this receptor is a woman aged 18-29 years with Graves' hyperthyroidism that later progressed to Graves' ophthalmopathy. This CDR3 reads CASSQGHPGASEKLFF. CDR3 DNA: TGCGCCAGCAGCCAAGGCCATCCGGGGGCGAGTGAAAAACTGTTTTTT.